Below are 18 T cell receptor beta chains sequenced from a single sample in a study of beta chain features in type 1 diabetes. Study results and caveats: TCRB CDR3s from Type 1 diabetes patients were moderately but significantly shorter in all four CD4+ subsets.

The entirety of the isolated RNA underwent reverse transcription, so expressed TCRB transcripts were sequenced. This table comes from immunoSEQ multiplex PCR, and its TCRdb copy is limited to in-frame clones, with some not included. The sample yields more than 150,000 clones, roughly 9% seen once. No antigens are known for them. Material for sequencing was central memory CD4+ T cells from blood. The origin of the receptors is a woman in her thirties with type 1 diabetes.

The rearrangement links TRBV5-1 to TRBJ2-5, with D hard to call. The CDR3 is 13 amino acids. CDR1 and CDR2 (germline): SGHRS, YFSETQ. The V end lost 1 base, the J end lost 2 bases, and 6 bases lay between the germline ends. CDR3 in DNA: TGCGCCAGCAGCTTGTCAGTACAAGAGACCCAGTACTTC. Protein product: CASSLSVQETQYF.

Only a few counts were recorded for this clone. V and J are TRBV6-1 and TRBJ2-1; 13 bases agree with TRBD2. After removal of 5 bases from V and 7 bases from J, the junction contained 5 bases not matched to a gene. This CDR3 has 15 residues. Germline V gene lookup returns CDR1 MNHNS and CDR2 SASEGT. The CDR3 here is CASSTGTSGTNEQFF. Written as DNA, the CDR3 is TGTGCCAGCAGTACCGGGACTAGCGGGACAAATGAGCAGTTCTTC.

V and J are TRBV4-1 and TRBJ2-5; 9 bases are shared with TRBD1. Germline loops: CDR1 MGHRA, CDR2 YSYEKL. This CDR3 comprises 17 residues. V was clipped by 4 bases and J by 1 base; unmatched bases: 10. Here the CDR3 reads CASSRGGGTGIQETQYF. CDR3 in DNA: TGCGCCAGCAGCCGGGGGGGTGGGACAGGGATCCAAGAGACCCAGTACTTC.

Only a few counts were recorded for this clone. This chain uses TRBV27 with TRBJ2-1, with 8 bases aligning to TRBD2. CDR3 size: 17 residues. Germline loops: CDR1 MNHEY, CDR2 SMNVEV (reference sequence). The trim removed 4 bases at V and 7 bases at J, leaving 15 bases unmatched. The CDR3 DNA reads TGTGCCAGCAGTTCCCGGACTAGCCCCTATTTGGGGAATGAGCAGTTCTTC. Amino acids: CASSSRTSPYLGNEQFF.

CDR3 bases: TGCGCCAGCAGCTTGGGGCATTGGACTAGCGGGATGGGAATCCAAGAGACCCAGTACTTC. This codes for CASSLGHWTSGMGIQETQYF. The V and J genes are TRBV5-1 and TRBJ2-5, with TRBD2 matching over 12 bases. CDR1 SGHRS and CDR2 YFSETQ come from the germline V gene. Unmatched junction bases numbered 13, after V lost 0 bases and J lost 1 base. The CDR3 is made up of 20 amino acids.

This clone showed up just a few times. This chain links TRBV6-4 with TRBJ2-1, with D possibly being TRBD2 (5 bases). The CDR3 is 13 amino acids. Deletions cut 1 base from V and 10 bases from J, with 11 bases between. Germline CDR1 reads MRHNA; CDR2 reads SNTAGT. CDR3 residues: CASSDLGVEEQFF. CDR3 nucleotides: TGTGCCAGCAGTGACTTGGGAGTGGAAGAGCAGTTCTTC.

CDR3 residues: CASSAGQTDGYTF. The CDR3, as DNA: TGTGCCAGCAGTGCTGGACAGACGGATGGCTACACCTTC. This chain connects TRBV6-1 to TRBJ1-2, with a tentative D call TRBD1 (6 bases). V shed 4 bases and J shed 6 bases, with 12 bases lying between them. The CDR3 extends over 13 amino acids. CDR1 is MNHNS, CDR2 SASEGT, per germline.

This clone showed up just a few times. The chain links TRBV7-9 to TRBJ1-1, with a weak D call TRBD1 (6 bases). The CDR3 sequence is 13 residues long. V was cut by 3 bases and J by 3 bases, with 8 bases left in between. The germline CDR1 and CDR2 sequences are SEHNR and FQNEAQ (reference sequence). CDR3 in amino acids: CASSLYRDTEAFF. CDR3 nucleotide sequence: TGTGCCAGCAGCTTGTACAGGGACACTGAAGCTTTCTTT.

The rearrangement uses TRBV9 and TRBJ2-3; 7 positions match TRBD1. The CDR3 runs to 14 residues. Germline V CDR1 and CDR2: SGDLS, YYNGEE. V gave up 0 bases and J gave up 10 bases; unmatched junction bases: 8. CDR3 sequence reads: CASSVAGRGQPQYF. The CDR3 DNA reads TGTGCCAGCAGCGTAGCCGGTCGGGGACAGCCGCAGTATTTT.

This chain uses TRBV5-1 with TRBJ2-7; 12 bases align to TRBD2. CDR1 SGHRS and CDR2 YFSETQ come from the germline V gene. V shed 2 bases, J shed 1 base, and the junction held 10 bases outside the gene matches. The CDR3 length is 18 residues. The CDR3 DNA reads TGCGCCAGCAGCTTTACGACTAGCGGGAGCGGGGAGTCCTACGAGCAGTACTTC. This translates into CASSFTTSGSGESYEQYF.

This clone was observed a handful of times. V and J are TRBV30 and TRBJ2-2; a weak D match, TRBD1 (6 bases). The CDR3 extends over 13 amino acids. The V end lost 4 bases, the J end lost 6 bases, and 12 bases lay between the germline ends. The germline CDR1 and CDR2 sequences are GTSNPN and SVGIG (reference sequence). Here the CDR3 reads CAWILGGAGELFF. The CDR3 DNA follows: TGTGCCTGGATATTAGGGGGAGCCGGGGAGCTGTTTTTT. The variable domain in full, with the rest retrieved from reference TRBV30 and TRBJ2-2, is SQTIHQWPATLVQPVGSPLSLECTVEGTSNPNLYWYRQAAGRGLQLLFYSVGIGQISSEVPQNLSASRPQDRQFILSSKKLLLSDSGFYLCAWILGGAGELFFGEGSRLTVL.

This clone has just a few counts. The chain employs TRBV28 and TRBJ1-2; 8 nucleotides line up with TRBD1. The germline CDR1 and CDR2 sequences are MDHEN and SYDVKM. J gave up 5 bases and V 5 bases, and 13 bases lay outside the gene matches. The CDR3 covers 16 residues. The CDR3 DNA is TGTGCCAGCAGTCAGGGGGGAGGACAGGGAGAGTATGGCTACACCTTC. Amino acids: CASSQGGGQGEYGYTF.

This chain joins TRBV28 and TRBJ1-2, with D unresolved. Germline values: CDR1 MDHEN, CDR2 SYDVKM. Trimming pared 6 bases from V and 0 bases from J, leaving 8 bases between. CDR3 length: 13 residues. CDR3 residues: CASRRGANYGYTF. CDR3 nucleotides: TGTGCCAGCAGGCGTGGAGCTAACTATGGCTACACCTTC.

The CDR3 sequence: CASSFWGRQGNTGELFF. CDR3 nucleotide sequence: TGTGCCAGCAGCTTCTGGGGAAGACAGGGAAACACCGGGGAGCTGTTTTTT. The chain has TRBV7-9 and TRBJ2-2, with TRBD1 matching 7 bases. The V segment lost 3 bases and the J segment 2 bases; nucleotides outside the gene matches: 9. The germline gives CDR1 SEHNR, CDR2 FQNEAQ (reference sequence). This CDR3 has 17 residues.

This clone was detected only a few times. The V call is TRBV2, the J call TRBJ1-2; TRBD1 agrees at 8 bases. Germline lookup yields CDR1 SNHLY and CDR2 FYNNEI. The CDR3 is 15 amino acids. The V segment lost 4 bases and the J segment 3 bases; nucleotides outside the gene matches: 7. The CDR3 nucleotides read TGTGCCAGCAGTGCAGGACAGGGAGGCGACTATGGCTACACCTTC. It translates to CASSAGQGGDYGYTF.

A few counts support this clone. The rearrangement joins TRBV30 to TRBJ1-1; a weak D match, TRBD1 (6 bases). This CDR3 has 15 amino acids. Germline CDR1 is GTSNPN and CDR2 is SVGIG (reference sequence). Trimming pared 1 base from V and 0 bases from J, leaving 12 bases between. CDR3 coding DNA: TGTGCCTGGAGTGCTCCGGACAGCATGAACACTGAAGCTTTCTTT. It encodes CAWSAPDSMNTEAFF. Full variable domain (remainder filled in from reference TRBV30 and TRBJ1-1): SQTIHQWPATLVQPVGSPLSLECTVEGTSNPNLYWYRQAAGRGLQLLFYSVGIGQISSEVPQNLSASRPQDRQFILSSKKLLLSDSGFYLCAWSAPDSMNTEAFFGQGTRLTVV.

This chain joins TRBV6-5 and TRBJ1-1, with a possible D match to TRBD1 (5 bases). The CDR3 has 15 residues. V lost 6 bases to trimming and J lost 4 bases, with 18 bases between them. Germline CDR1 reads MNHEY; CDR2 reads SVGAGI. DNA of the CDR3: TGTGCCAGCAGGAACGCCGGCGCCGGGGGCACTGAAGCTTTCTTT. Its translation is CASRNAGAGGTEAFF.

This clone occurred a few times. The V gene is TRBV25-1, the J gene TRBJ1-2; 11 bases match TRBD1. V gave up 3 bases and J gave up 5 bases; unmatched junction bases: 5. Germline V CDR1 and CDR2: MGHDK, SYGVNS. There are 15 residues in the CDR3. The CDR3 is CASSESDRGLYGYTF. The DNA of the CDR3 is TGTGCCAGCAGTGAGTCGGACAGGGGGCTGTATGGCTACACCTTC.